This section outlines one T cell receptor (beta chain) sequence together with its context. Its target is not known. The data were taken from a study of T cell repertoires in cytomegalovirus infection. Study details: Indicated by public TCR beta signatures were CMV infection and matching HLA type. Study-wide findings and caveats: Cumulative public TCR beta family frequency identified CMV carriers with the relevant HLA. CMV-specific HLA-C-restricted TCR beta clonotypes dominated the ex vivo response.

One entry per CDR3 protein results from TCRdb running MiXCR on the reads. Among approximately 730,000 distinct CDR3 sequences listed, around a third were seen once. The material was cultured PBMCs, obtained from culture after CMV antigen stimulation. The sequence was collected from a human donor in good health (CMV status not recorded). Some clones in this sample may be carry-over from other donors' samples.

This chain's CDR3 is CASSLAAGKDTQYF. The CDR3 coding sequence is TGCGCCAGCAGCTTGGCAGCGGGGAAGGATACGCAGTATTTT. This chain connects TRBV5-1 to TRBJ2-3; 7 bases agree with TRBD2. V gave up 0 bases and J gave up 6 bases; unmatched junction bases: 4. CDR1 and CDR2 (germline): SGHRS, YFSETQ. The CDR3 sequence is 14 residues long.